The clone carrying this T cell receptor (beta chain) was recorded many times. The data are from a study of T cell repertoires in cytomegalovirus infection. Overall study context: The public TCR beta signatures pointed to both CMV infection and matching HLA type.

TCRdb re-called the reads with MiXCR, one entry per CDR3 protein. The repertoire holds under 150,000 distinct CDR3 sequences, roughly 9% seen once, with 10% in the top ten. Trimming left V 6 bases short and J 1 base short, with 4 bases between. CDR3 length equals 12 residues. This TCR came from a human donor in good health (CMV status not recorded). Some clones in this sample may be carry-over from other donors' samples. What was sequenced was PBMCs. The chain has TRBV12-3 or TRBV12-4 and TRBJ1-5; D gene uncertain. In nucleotides, the CDR3 is TGTGCCAGCAGCCAAAGCAATCAGCCCCAGCATTTT. Protein product: CASSQSNQPQHF.